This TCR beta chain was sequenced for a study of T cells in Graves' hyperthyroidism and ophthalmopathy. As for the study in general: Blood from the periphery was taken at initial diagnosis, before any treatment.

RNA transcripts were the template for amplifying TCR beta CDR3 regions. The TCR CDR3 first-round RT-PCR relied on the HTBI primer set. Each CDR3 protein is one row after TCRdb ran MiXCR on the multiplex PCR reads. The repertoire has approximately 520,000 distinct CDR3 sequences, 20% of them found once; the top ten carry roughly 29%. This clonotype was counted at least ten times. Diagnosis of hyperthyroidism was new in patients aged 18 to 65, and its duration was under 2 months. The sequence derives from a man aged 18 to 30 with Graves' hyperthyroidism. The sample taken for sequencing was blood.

DNA for the CDR3: TGCAGCGCAGAGAACACTGAAGCTTTCTTT. Its protein product is CSAENTEAFF. The J gene is TRBJ1-1, the V gene TRBV29-1; D gene uncertain. The CDR3 runs to 10 residues. Trimming pared 7 bases from V and 1 base from J, leaving 4 bases between. The V gene's germline CDR1 is SQVTM and CDR2 ANQGSEA.